This entry lists 32 T cell receptor beta chains sequenced from one sample in a study of vaccination and CD4 T cells after COVID-19. Treatment meaning: approximately 10-day PBMC culture with coronavirus spike peptide pools or control peptides (ViraFEST assay). Once obtained from cultured CD4+ T cells, the DNA was sequenced using the Oncomine TCR Beta short-read assay. MiXCR was run by TCRdb on the PCR reads, yielding one entry per CDR3 protein. This sample carries 11,000 to 15,000 distinct CDR3 sequences, less than 65% of them seen once, and the ten largest clones take 7.5% to 10%. These receptors are not linked to any known antigen. Material: CD4+ T cells from blood, cultured in vitro, obtained before SARS-CoV-2 vaccination. These receptors were taken from a human donor who had recovered from COVID-19.

By share of the sample, this clonotype is medium-sized (0.01 to 0.1%). The rearrangement joins TRBV7-9 to TRBJ1-1; D call uncertain. The CDR3 sequence is 15 residues long. From germline, CDR1 is SEHNR and CDR2 FQNEAQ (reference sequence). Trimming took 1 base from V and 7 from J, leaving 16 bases between them. CDR3 sequence reads: CASSLGDPNGGEAFF. In nucleotides, the CDR3 is TGTGCCAGCAGCTTAGGTGACCCCAACGGAGGTGAAGCTTTCTTT.

The DNA of the CDR3 is TGTGCCAGCAGCTTAACTAGGGGAAATGAGCAGTTCTTC. Amino acid sequence: CASSLTRGNEQFF. The chain combines TRBV7-3 with TRBJ2-1; D possibly corresponds to TRBD1 (5 bases). Germline V gene lookup returns CDR1 SGHTA and CDR2 FQGTGA. CDR3 length: 13 amino acids. The V end was cut by 0 bases, the J end by 7 bases, with 7 bases between.

This clonotype was recorded a few times. The rearrangement uses TRBV6-1 and TRBJ1-6, with 8 bases lining up with TRBD1. Germline assignment: CDR1 MNHNS and CDR2 SASEGT. The V segment lost 6 bases and the J segment 9 bases; nucleotides outside the gene matches: 4. This CDR3 has 13 residues. The CDR3, as DNA: TGTGCCAGCAGGGACAGGGTTGGTTCACCCCTCCACTTT. It codes for CASRDRVGSPLHF.

Here the CDR3 reads CASSARTASNTGELFF. CDR3 DNA: TGTGCCAGCAGTGCGAGGACAGCTTCGAACACCGGGGAGCTGTTTTTT. J is TRBJ2-2 and V is TRBV27; D may be TRBD1 (6 bases). V was clipped by 5 bases and J by 0 bases, with 13 bases between them. This CDR3 has 16 amino acids. Germline loops: CDR1 MNHEY, CDR2 SMNVEV (reference sequence).

V is TRBV18 and J is TRBJ2-5; tentatively, D is TRBD1 or TRBD2 (5 bases each). Trimming stripped 3 bases from V and 4 bases from J, with 21 bases between. The germline V gene encodes CDR1 KGHSH and CDR2 LQKENI. The CDR3 runs to 17 residues. The CDR3 coding sequence is TGTGCCAGCTCACCCCTACCACCCGGGACCGTCGGAGAGACCCAGTACTTC. This encodes CASSPLPPGTVGETQYF.

J is TRBJ1-1 and V is TRBV20-1; 8 positions agree with TRBD1. Losses at the gene ends were 0 bases for V and 12 bases for J; bases not matched to a gene: 6. Per the germline V gene, CDR1 is DFQATT and CDR2 is SNEGSKA (reference sequence). The CDR3 loop spans 12 amino acids. The DNA for the CDR3 is TGCAGTGCTAGAGAACGACAGGGGAGGCCTTTCTTT. This gives the protein CSARERQGRPFF.

V and J are TRBV7-2 and TRBJ2-1, with 7 bases matching TRBD2. The CDR3 is 15 residues long. V shed 4 bases and J 7 bases; nucleotides not matched to a gene: 10. CDR1 is SGHTA, CDR2 FQGNSA, per germline. The CDR3, as DNA: TGTGCCAGCAGCTCCGGGACTAATGTGGGGAATGAGCAGTTCTTC. It specifies CASSSGTNVGNEQFF.

This chain connects TRBV27 to TRBJ1-1; TRBD1 matches 8 bases. Trimming at V came to 5 bases and at J to 6 bases, leaving 14 bases not matched to a gene. Germline CDR1 and CDR2: MNHEY and SMNVEV (reference sequence). The length of the CDR3 is 16 residues. CDR3 in amino acids: CASSKLRQGSVPEAFF. Here the CDR3 DNA reads TGTGCCAGCAGTAAACTACGACAGGGGTCCGTCCCTGAAGCTTTCTTT.

J is TRBJ2-7 and V is TRBV27, with a weak D call TRBD1 (5 bases). Between the trimmed V and J ends, which lost 5 bases and 1 base, there was a span of 9 bases. Germline V CDR1 and CDR2: MNHEY, SMNVEV (reference sequence). This CDR3 is 13 amino acids long. Here the CDR3 reads CASSGTGSYEQYF. CDR3 bases: TGTGCCAGCAGTGGCACAGGTTCCTACGAGCAGTACTTC.

V gene TRBV24-1 combines with J gene TRBJ2-3; the D is unclear. The CDR3 runs to 16 residues. CDR1 and CDR2 from the germline V gene are KGHDR and SFDVKD. V lost 3 bases and J lost 2, with 14 bases in between. CDR3 DNA sequence: TGTGCCACCAGTGATCCCCCGTGGCCTACCACAGATACGCAGTATTTT. Translating it yields CATSDPPWPTTDTQYF.

This clonotype was recorded a few times. J is TRBJ1-6 and V is TRBV27, with D perhaps matching TRBD1 (5 bases). The CDR3 length is 17 residues. The germline V gene has CDR1 MNHEY and CDR2 SMNVEV (reference sequence). V dropped 1 base and J dropped 0 bases, with 10 bases sitting between them. The CDR3 bases are TGTGCCAGCAGTTTATTCGGGGGAAGCTCCTATAATTCACCCCTCCACTTT. Its translation is CASSLFGGSSYNSPLHF.

The gene calls are TRBV29-1 and TRBJ2-4, with D unclear. Germline lookup yields CDR1 SQVTM and CDR2 ANQGSEA. The CDR3 loop spans 13 amino acids. Trimming left V 8 bases short and J 3 bases short, with 14 bases between. The CDR3 coding sequence is TGCAGCCGACGGGTACTGGACAAAAACATTCAGTACTTC. Protein: CSRRVLDKNIQYF.

J is TRBJ1-2 and V is TRBV11-3, with 8 bases fitting TRBD1. CDR1 and CDR2 (germline): SGHNT, YENEEA. This CDR3 is built from 16 residues. Germline trimming cut 1 base from V and 3 bases from J; bases unmatched to any gene: 7. The CDR3 region has the DNA TGTGCCAGCAGCTTAGCCGGGACAGGTGCCCACTATGGCTACACCTTC. Protein product: CASSLAGTGAHYGYTF.

The chain has TRBV7-2 and TRBJ2-1, with a weak D call TRBD2 (6 bases). Germline CDR1 reads SGHTA; CDR2 reads FQGNSA. With 1 base removed from V and 4 bases from J, the gap between germline ends came to 14 bases. This CDR3 has 16 amino acids. CDR3 coding DNA: TGTGCCAGCAGCTTAGGTACTAGCTTTTCGTACAATGAGCAGTTCTTC. Protein product: CASSLGTSFSYNEQFF.

The chain links TRBV19 to TRBJ2-1; no clear D gene. V was clipped by 5 bases and J by 6 bases, with 11 bases between them. This CDR3 is built from 13 residues. Germline V gives CDR1 LNHDA, CDR2 SQIVND (reference sequence). This chain's CDR3 is CASSQARANEQFF. The CDR3 DNA sequence: TGTGCCAGTAGTCAAGCAAGGGCCAATGAGCAGTTCTTC.

This chain joins TRBV7-2 and TRBJ2-1; TRBD2 aligns across 9 bases. There are 16 residues in the CDR3. V gave up 1 base and J gave up 9 bases; unmatched junction bases: 10. Germline V gives CDR1 SGHTA, CDR2 FQGNSA. This CDR3 reads CASSLGLAGTRGEQFF. The CDR3 DNA is TGTGCCAGCAGCTTAGGGCTAGCGGGGACCCGGGGTGAGCAGTTCTTC.

This clonotype was observed a handful of times. This sequence joins TRBV7-3 and TRBJ1-2; D is unresolved. Trimming pared 5 bases from V and 7 bases from J, leaving 20 bases between. The CDR3 is 15 residues long. Germline V gene data show CDR1 as SGHTA and CDR2 as FQGTGA. The CDR3 nucleotides are TGTGCCAGCAGCCCGACCCCGCAAACGCCATTTGGCTACACCTTC. The encoded protein is CASSPTPQTPFGYTF.

In this sample, this clonotype turned up a few times. The chain couples TRBV20-1 to TRBJ2-2; D is uncertain. Germline CDR1 is DFQATT and CDR2 is SNEGSKA (reference sequence). The CDR3 length is 14 residues. V lost 0 bases and J lost 5, with 10 bases in between. CDR3 amino acids: CSARDPSRTGELFF. CDR3 sequence (DNA): TGCAGTGCTAGAGATCCCAGCCGGACCGGGGAGCTGTTTTTT.

Turning to this clonotype: The junction shows a germline mismatch at one end, possibly a read error. The rearrangement uses TRBV15 and TRBJ1-5; possibly TRBD1 for D (5 bases). In germline, CDR1 is LNHNV, CDR2 YYDKDF (reference sequence). This CDR3 comprises 15 residues. The CDR3 protein is CTTSPVRGGNQPQHF. CDR3 bases: TGTACCACCAGCCCTGTACGGGGGGGTAATCAGCCCCAGCATTTT.

In this sample, this clonotype turned up a few times. The rearrangement links TRBV20-1 to TRBJ1-2; no clear D gene. Trimming removed 4 bases from V and 8 bases from J, with 17 bases in between. CDR3 length equals 13 residues. Germline-derived CDR1 and CDR2 are DFQATT and SNEGSKA (reference sequence). CDR3 sequence (DNA): TGCAGTGCTAATCCGAGCAGCCGTGGGGGCTACACCTTC. Its translation: CSANPSSRGGYTF.

This chain uses TRBV20-1 with TRBJ2-3; tentatively, D is TRBD1 (5 bases). CDR3 length: 13 residues. CDR1 is DFQATT, CDR2 SNEGSKA, per germline (reference sequence). Between the trimmed V and J ends, which lost 8 bases and 0 bases, there was a span of 12 bases. The CDR3 loop reads CSSPGQSTDTQYF. For the CDR3, the DNA is TGCAGTTCCCCTGGACAAAGCACAGATACGCAGTATTTT.

The chain joins TRBV7-2 to TRBJ2-6, with D unresolved. The CDR3 is 18 amino acids. Trimming cost V 0 bases and J 0 bases, with 12 bases left between them. CDR1 and CDR2 (germline): SGHTA, FQGNSA. The DNA for the CDR3 is TGTGCCAGCAGCTTAGCCCCAACGTTGATCTCTGGGGCCAACGTCCTGACTTTC. This sequence encodes CASSLAPTLISGANVLTF.

This clonotype was seen more than once but under ten times. The chain combines TRBV20-1 with TRBJ2-5; D remains unclear. The CDR3 spans 13 residues. Germline CDR1 DFQATT, CDR2 SNEGSKA (reference sequence). The V end lost 2 bases, the J end lost 9 bases, and 16 bases lay between the germline ends. CDR3 loop: CSARWQVEPAQYF. CDR3 nucleotide sequence: TGCAGTGCTAGATGGCAGGTAGAACCGGCCCAGTACTTC.

This clonotype was picked up a small number of times. This sequence joins TRBV7-6 and TRBJ1-1, with D unclear. Germline V gene data show CDR1 as SGHVS and CDR2 as FNYEAQ. Trimming cost V 5 bases and J 8 bases, with 12 bases left between them. The CDR3 is 12 amino acids. CDR3 coding DNA: TGTGCCAGCAGCCCCCCCGGGGTCGAAGCTTTCTTT. The encoded protein is CASSPPGVEAFF.

The chain recombines TRBV12-3 or TRBV12-4 with TRBJ1-6, with 7 nucleotides matching TRBD1. The V segment lost 7 bases and the J segment 9 bases; nucleotides outside the gene matches: 9. This CDR3 has 14 residues. This chain's CDR3 is CASTQGGGGSPLHF. DNA for the CDR3: TGTGCCAGCACCCAGGGGGGTGGCGGTTCACCCCTCCACTTT.

The chain joins TRBV12-3 or TRBV12-4 to TRBJ2-7, with 8 bases identical to TRBD1. There are 13 residues in the CDR3. V lost 10 bases and J lost 5; bases outside the gene matches: 10. The CDR3 spells CATTPGGPNEQYF. Written as DNA, the CDR3 is TGTGCCACAACCCCAGGGGGCCCCAACGAGCAGTACTTC.

The chain uses TRBV24-1 and TRBJ1-1, with D tentatively TRBD1 (6 bases). The CDR3 loop spans 16 amino acids. V was shortened by 4 bases and J by 6 bases, with 20 bases between the two germline ends. Germline V CDR1 and CDR2: KGHDR, SFDVKD. The CDR3 region is CATSDPRREGGPEAFF. The CDR3 nucleotides read TGTGCCACCAGTGACCCCAGGAGGGAGGGGGGGCCTGAAGCTTTCTTT.

This clonotype was seen only a few times. The chain employs TRBV15 and TRBJ1-2; no clear D gene. V lost 0 bases and J lost 4, with 12 bases in between. From germline, CDR1 is LNHNV and CDR2 YYDKDF (reference sequence). The length of the CDR3 is 15 residues. The CDR3, as DNA: TGTGCCACCAGCAGAGATGCAGTGCCAGCCTATGGCTACACCTTC. Translated, it gives CATSRDAVPAYGYTF.

The chain uses TRBV4-3 and TRBJ2-3; the match to TRBD2 covers 10 bases. V dropped 1 base and J dropped 5; count of bases not matched to a gene: 6. CDR1 and CDR2 from the germline V gene are LGHNA and YSLEER. There are 16 residues in the CDR3. The CDR3 bases are TGCGCCAGCAGCCAAGCGGTAGCGGGGGGCGTAGATACGCAGTATTTT. Protein: CASSQAVAGGVDTQYF.

This chain connects TRBV6-2 or TRBV6-3 to TRBJ1-5, with TRBD1 identical over 7 bases. The CDR3 consists of 15 residues. V gave up 6 bases and J gave up 14 bases; unmatched junction bases: 19. Germline V CDR1 and CDR2: MNHEY, SVGEGT. The CDR3 is CASSPRGGGNQRKHF. The CDR3 DNA reads as TGTGCCAGCAGCCCCAGGGGGGGCGGCAATCAGAGGAAGCATTTT.

The chain recombines TRBV20-1 with TRBJ1-2; no clear D gene. In germline, CDR1 is DFQATT, CDR2 SNEGSKA (reference sequence). Trimming left V 4 bases short and J 8 bases short, with 17 bases between. CDR3 size: 13 residues. The CDR3 DNA sequence: TGCAGTGCTACCTCCGCTCAAAGATACGGCTACACCTTC. It encodes CSATSAQRYGYTF.

This clonotype was recorded only once. This chain links TRBV4-3 with TRBJ2-7, with TRBD1 matching 7 bases. The V gene's germline CDR1 is LGHNA and CDR2 YSLEER. V gave up 2 bases and J gave up 0 bases; unmatched junction bases: 4. The CDR3 has 15 amino acids. This CDR3 reads CASSQTTGDSYEQYF. The CDR3 DNA reads as TGCGCCAGCAGCCAAACCACAGGGGACTCCTACGAGCAGTACTTC.